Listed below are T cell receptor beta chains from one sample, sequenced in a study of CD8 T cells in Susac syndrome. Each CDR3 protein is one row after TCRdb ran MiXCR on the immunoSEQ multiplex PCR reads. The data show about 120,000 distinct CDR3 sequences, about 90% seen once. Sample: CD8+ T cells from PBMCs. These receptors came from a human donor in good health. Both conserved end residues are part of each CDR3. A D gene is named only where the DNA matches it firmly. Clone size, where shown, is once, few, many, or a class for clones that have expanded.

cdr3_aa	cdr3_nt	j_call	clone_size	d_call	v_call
CAGSGVFREKLFF	TGTGCCGGGTCGGGGGTTTTCCGCGAAAAACTGTTTTTT	TRBJ1-4	.	.	TRBV30
CASGARTRTDTQYF	TGTGCCAGCGGTGCGCGGACACGCACAGATACGCAGTATTTT	TRBJ2-3	.	.	TRBV6-5
CASSDSADDEQYF	TGTGCCAGCAGTGATTCGGCCGACGACGAGCAGTACTTC	TRBJ2-7	.	.	TRBV25-1
CASSEYEAGEQYF	TGTGCCAGCAGTGAATATGAAGCGGGAGAGCAGTACTTC	TRBJ2-7	once	TRBD2	TRBV25-1
CASSFAGGATEAFF	TGCGCCAGCAGCTTTGCCGGAGGGGCCACTGAAGCTTTCTTT	TRBJ1-1	.	.	TRBV5-1
CASSLVAGRTSNTDTQYF	TGTGCCAGCAGCTTAGTCGCGGGCCGCACTAGTAACACAGATACGCAGTATTTT	TRBJ2-3	.	.	TRBV7-9
CASSQDDGARVGEQFF	TGTGCCAGCAGCCAAGATGACGGGGCTCGCGTAGGTGAGCAGTTCTTC	TRBJ2-1	.	.	TRBV3-1
CARVTSGSHEQFF	TGTGCCAGAGTGACTAGCGGGAGTCATGAGCAGTTCTTC	TRBJ2-1	once	TRBD2	TRBV6-7
CASSEGVIVSLHF	TGTGCCAGCAGTGAGGGGGTAATTGTCTCCCTCCACTTT	TRBJ1-6	.	.	TRBV2
CASSQVGASSYEQYF	TGTGCCAGCAGCCAAGTCGGAGCCAGCTCCTACGAGCAGTACTTC	TRBJ2-7	.	.	TRBV7-9
CASSYVGSQPQHF	TGTGCCAGCAGTTACGTTGGGAGTCAGCCCCAGCATTTT	TRBJ1-5	.	.	TRBV6-8
CASSIGGIGANVLTF	TGTGCCAGTAGTATAGGTGGGATCGGGGCCAACGTCCTGACTTTC	TRBJ2-6	.	.	TRBV19
CASRRLATYEQYF	TGTGCCAGCCGAAGACTAGCGACCTACGAGCAGTACTTC	TRBJ2-7	.	TRBD2	TRBV7-2
CASSPGGWDQETQYF	TGTGCCAGCAGCCCCGGTGGATGGGACCAAGAGACCCAGTACTTC	TRBJ2-5	once	.	TRBV6-5
CASTSRVLGSGTGELFF	TGTGCCAGCACCAGCCGGGTCCTTGGTTCGGGGACCGGGGAGCTGTTTTTT	TRBJ2-2	.	.	TRBV12-3/TRBV12-4
CASSGADRPNQPQHF	TGTGCCAGCAGTGGAGCGGACAGGCCAAATCAGCCCCAGCATTTT	TRBJ1-5	.	TRBD1	TRBV12-3/TRBV12-4
CASSIVPGSQPAGELFF	TGTGCCAGCAGCATAGTGCCGGGGTCACAGCCCGCCGGGGAGCTGTTTTTT	TRBJ2-2	once	.	TRBV5-5
CAWSGRLRSYEQYF	TGTGCCTGGAGCGGGAGGTTACGCTCCTACGAGCAGTACTTC	TRBJ2-7	.	TRBD2	TRBV30
CASRGPGQVQETQYF	TGTGCCAGCAGAGGACCAGGACAGGTCCAAGAGACCCAGTACTTC	TRBJ2-5	.	TRBD1	TRBV11-1
CASSFPQGSRRKSSYNEQFF	TGTGCCAGCAGCTTCCCTCAAGGGTCGAGGCGGAAGAGCTCCTACAATGAGCAGTTCTTC	TRBJ2-1	.	.	TRBV11-2
CASSYRLAGNTDTQYF	TGTGCCAGCAGCTACCGGCTAGCGGGGAACACAGATACGCAGTATTTT	TRBJ2-3	.	TRBD2	TRBV5-4
CSVGTPPSEQYF	TGCAGCGTTGGGACTCCTCCATCCGAGCAGTACTTC	TRBJ2-7	.	.	TRBV29-1
CASSLSLGSYEQYF	TGCGCCAGCAGCTTAAGTTTGGGGTCCTACGAGCAGTACTTC	TRBJ2-7	once	.	TRBV5-1
CASSPRGSGYGYTF	TGTGCCAGCAGCCCTCGGGGGTCCGGCTATGGCTACACCTTC	TRBJ1-2	.	.	TRBV6-5
CASSPHPGDQPQHF	TGTGCCAGCAGCCCGCACCCAGGGGATCAGCCCCAGCATTTT	TRBJ1-5	.	.	TRBV5-6
CSVEHGSNTGELFF	TGCAGCGTTGAACACGGAAGCAACACCGGGGAGCTGTTTTTT	TRBJ2-2	.	.	TRBV29-1
CSARGHTVATEAFF	TGCAGTGCTAGGGGGCATACAGTCGCCACTGAAGCTTTCTTT	TRBJ1-1	.	.	TRBV20-1
CASSLRPQGSSYEQYF	TGTGCCAGCAGCTTACGCCCACAGGGAAGCTCCTACGAGCAGTACTTC	TRBJ2-7	once	.	TRBV7-9
CSARTVSYNEQFF	TGCAGTGCTCGGACCGTCTCCTACAATGAGCAGTTCTTC	TRBJ2-1	.	.	TRBV20-1
CSIRQGLNTEAFF	TGCAGCATCCGACAGGGGTTGAACACTGAAGCTTTCTTT	TRBJ1-1	.	TRBD1	TRBV29-1
CASKFSVDTYEQYF	TGCGCCAGCAAGTTCTCCGTGGACACCTACGAGCAGTACTTC	TRBJ2-7	.	.	TRBV5-1